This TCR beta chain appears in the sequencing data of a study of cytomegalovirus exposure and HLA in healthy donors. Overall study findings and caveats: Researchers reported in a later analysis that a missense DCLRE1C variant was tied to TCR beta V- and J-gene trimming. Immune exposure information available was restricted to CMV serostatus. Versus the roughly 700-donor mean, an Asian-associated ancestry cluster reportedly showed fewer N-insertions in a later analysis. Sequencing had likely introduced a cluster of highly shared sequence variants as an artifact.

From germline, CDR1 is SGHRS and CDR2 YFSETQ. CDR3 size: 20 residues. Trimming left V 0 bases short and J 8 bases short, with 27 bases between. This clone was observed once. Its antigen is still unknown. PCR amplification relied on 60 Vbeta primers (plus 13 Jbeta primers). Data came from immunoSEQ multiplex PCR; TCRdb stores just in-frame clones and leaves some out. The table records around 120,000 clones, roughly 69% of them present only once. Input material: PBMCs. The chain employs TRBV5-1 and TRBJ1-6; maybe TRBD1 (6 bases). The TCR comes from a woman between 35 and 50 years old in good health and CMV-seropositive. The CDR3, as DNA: TGCGCCAGCAGCTTGGACCCGCCCAGTAGCCAGGGTCACAGGGATTCACCCCTCCACTTT. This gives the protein CASSLDPPSSQGHRDSPLHF.